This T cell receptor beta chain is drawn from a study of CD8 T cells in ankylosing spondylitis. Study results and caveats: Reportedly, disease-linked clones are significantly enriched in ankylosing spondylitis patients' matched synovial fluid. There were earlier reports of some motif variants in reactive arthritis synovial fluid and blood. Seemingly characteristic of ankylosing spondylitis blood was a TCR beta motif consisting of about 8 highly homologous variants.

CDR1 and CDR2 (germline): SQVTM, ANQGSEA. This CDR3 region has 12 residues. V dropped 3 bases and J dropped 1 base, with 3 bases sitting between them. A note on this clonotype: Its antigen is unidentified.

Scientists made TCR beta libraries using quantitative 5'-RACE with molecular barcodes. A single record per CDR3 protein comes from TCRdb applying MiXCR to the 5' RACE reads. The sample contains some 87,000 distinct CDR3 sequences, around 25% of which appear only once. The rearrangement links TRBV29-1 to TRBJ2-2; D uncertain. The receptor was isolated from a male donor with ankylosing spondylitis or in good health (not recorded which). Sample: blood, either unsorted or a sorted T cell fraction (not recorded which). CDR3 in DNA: TGCAGCGTTGAGAGGAACACCGGGGAGCTGTTTTTT. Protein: CSVERNTGELFF.